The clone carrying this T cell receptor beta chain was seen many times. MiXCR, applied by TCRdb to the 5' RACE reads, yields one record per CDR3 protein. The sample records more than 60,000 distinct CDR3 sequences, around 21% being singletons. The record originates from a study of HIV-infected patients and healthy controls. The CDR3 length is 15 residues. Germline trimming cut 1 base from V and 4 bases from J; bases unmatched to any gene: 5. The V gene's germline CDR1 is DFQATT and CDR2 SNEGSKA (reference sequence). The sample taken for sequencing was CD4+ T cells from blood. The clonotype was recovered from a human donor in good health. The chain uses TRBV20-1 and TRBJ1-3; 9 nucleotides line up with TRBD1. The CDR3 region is CSARAAGTGGNTIYF. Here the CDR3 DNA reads TGCAGTGCTAGAGCTGCCGGGACAGGGGGAAACACCATATATTTT.